This T cell receptor beta chain was identified during a study of blood T cells in healthy people across ages (dated by TCRdb to the mid-2010s). For the wider study: In model experiments, template switching captured about one uniquely barcoded TCR beta cDNA molecule for every two T cells. To track age-related changes in TCR beta repertoire diversity, the study relied on deep sequencing normalized with unique cDNA molecular identifiers. Four age groups were formed from the donors: young (average roughly 15 years), middle-aged (more than 35), aged (about 62) and long-lived (roughly 81). To avoid experimental bias, donors of different ages were randomly spread across the sequencing lanes. For two donors (one aged 18 to 29 and one aged 80 or older), the study analyzed two additional independent replicas of 1 million unique cDNA reads from the same blood draw. The study at large found these results: Because profiling used bulk unsorted PBMCs, naive and antigen-experienced compartments could not be compared conclusively. As age increased, observed TCR beta diversity per million T cells dropped in a roughly linear way, and a significant reduction was already evident by age around 41. The CMV infection status of donors was not known, potentially confounding age-related changes in expanded clonotypes. There was a strong correlation between observed TCR beta diversity and the percentage of naive T cells measured by flow cytometry. Estimates of total diversity based on one million sequenced T cells were regarded as lower bounds and as underestimates. Compared with the aged group, the long-lived group had more naive CD4+ T cells, fewer expanded clones and increased TCR diversity, a pattern suggesting age selection.

To prepare the library, 5' RACE was applied. Instrument on record: Illumina HiSeq 2500. A second PCR of about 6 to 11 cycles was performed with a sample-barcoded 5' primer and a J-beta primer mix. Each TCR beta cDNA molecule received a unique molecular identifier from a template-switch 5' adaptor carrying 12 random nucleotides. Each sample yielded at least 2.5 million CDR3-containing paired-end reads. The Mint cDNA synthesis kit, primed by a TRBC-specific oligonucleotide, was used to synthesize first-strand cDNA from all RNA. Following uracil-DNA glycosylase treatment, a first 18-cycle PCR with universal primers M1SS and BC2_uni_R was performed on all cDNA. As for how the authors treated the data: For normalization, 1 million high-quality reads were randomly selected from each sample, with every read carrying a distinct molecular identifier. Instead of being binned into consensus sequences, reads that shared molecular identifiers were thrown out. CDR3 identification, clonotype clustering and error correction used MiTCR with a Q25 quality threshold and the strictest error-elimination algorithm. A nonparametric unseen species model with Euler transformation was used to estimate lower-bound total TCR beta diversity. TCRdb reprocessing: public reads trimmed at Q25 with fastp, clones called with MiXCR, in-frame beta chains kept. Every CDR3 protein is listed once, alongside the most common genes and DNA of its rows. TCRdb's processing, not the authors' own work, is the source of the V and J calls. This sample holds over 600,000 distinct CDR3 sequences; approximately 60% were observed only once. Approximately 24% of the sample lies in the top ten.

This clonotype was observed a few times. Its antigen is unknown. The input lacks base qualities; no much larger clone sits a single base away. Donors were about 36 systemically healthy Caucasian individuals from Russia aged roughly 6 to 100 years. Ten milliliters of peripheral blood were drawn from each donor into EDTA-treated Vacutainer tubes. PBMCs were isolated by Ficoll-Paque density-gradient centrifugation, with at least 6.5 million obtained per sample. Trizol reagent was used to extract total RNA from PBMCs, with at least 6 micrograms per sample. For every donor, an aliquot of PBMCs went through flow cytometry to measure the percentages of naive CD45RAhigh/CD27high T cells. The TCR comes from a man between 40 and 49 years old in good health. The sequencing input was blood.

The nucleotide sequence is given as TGTGCCAGCAGGGTCCGTGAGCCCAGGGGGTCTGAGCAGTTCTTC. It codes for CASRVREPRGSEQFF. The chain uses TRBV7-3 and TRBJ2-1, and TRBD1 matches 7 of the central bases. Reading from cysteine to phenylalanine, the CDR3 counts 15 amino acids. The kept DNA is CDR3 alone, 45 bases in frame from the first base. Per the germline V gene, SGHTA is the CDR1 and FQGTGA is the CDR2. V is pruned by 6 bases and J by 9 bases, leaving 14 bases of the junction without a gene match.